One sample yielded the 17 T cell receptor beta chains listed below, sequenced in a study of blood T cells in healthy people across ages. A sample-barcoded 5' primer and a J-beta primer mix were used in a second PCR of roughly 7 to 11 cycles. MiXCR was run by TCRdb on the 5' RACE reads, yielding one entry per CDR3 protein. The sample consists of under 1,000,000 distinct CDR3 sequences, under 40% of them appearing once. The specimen was blood. The receptors stem from a man aged 18 to 35 in good health.

This clonotype was picked up many times. A much more abundant neighbour one base away suggests this may be a read error. The chain couples TRBV5-1 to TRBJ2-5; D remains unclear. This CDR3 is built from 13 residues. The V end lost 3 bases, the J end lost 11 bases, and 17 bases lay between the germline ends. Germline values: CDR1 SGHRS, CDR2 YFSETQ. The CDR3 nucleotides are TGCGCCAGCAGCTGGTGGGGTTACAATGAGCAGTACTTC. Encoded protein: CASSWWGYNEQYF.

The chain joins TRBV7-2 to TRBJ2-4; no reliable D call. CDR3 length: 16 residues. CDR1 is SGHTA, CDR2 FQGNSA, per germline. V dropped 0 bases and J dropped 0 bases, with 9 bases sitting between them. Here the CDR3 DNA reads TGTGCCAGCAGCTTAGCGCGGCACCTAGCCAAAAACATTCAGTACTTC. Translation gives CASSLARHLAKNIQYF.

The table lists this clonotype with many counts. The CDR3: CASSPESPGGGTDTQYF. In DNA, the CDR3 is TGTGCCAGCTCCCCCGAAAGCCCGGGCGGGGGCACAGATACGCAGTATTTT. The chain links TRBV7-8 to TRBJ2-3; TRBD2 is a possible D gene (6 bases). CDR1 and CDR2 (germline): SGHVS, FQNEAQ. V was clipped by 8 bases and J by 1 base, with 22 bases between them. The CDR3 contains 17 residues.

This clonotype has ten or more counts. This chain joins TRBV20-1 and TRBJ2-3, with D uncertain. The germline gives CDR1 DFQATT, CDR2 SNEGSKA (reference sequence). CDR3 length: 13 residues. V lost 3 bases to trimming and J lost 5 bases, with 12 bases between them. The DNA for the CDR3 is TGCAGTGCTAGCCCCCGGATTGGAGATACGCAGTATTTT. This sequence encodes CSASPRIGDTQYF.

This clonotype was detected a few times. J is TRBJ1-1 and V is TRBV29-1, with D possibly matching TRBD1 (5 bases). This CDR3 comprises 10 residues. Germline V gene sequence: CDR1 SQVTM, CDR2 ANQGSEA. V was trimmed by 4 bases and J by 9 bases, leaving 9 bases between them. DNA of the CDR3: TGCAGCGTTGTTGAGGGGAAAGCTTTCTTT. Encoded protein: CSVVEGKAFF. The whole variable domain, filled in from reference TRBV29-1 and TRBJ1-1, reads SAVISQKPSRDICQRGTSLTIQCQVDSQVTMMFWYRQQPGQSLTLIATANQGSEATYESGFVIDKFPISRPNLTFSTLTVSNMSPEDSSIYLCSVVEGKAFFGQGTRLTVV.

The chain employs TRBV21-1 and TRBJ1-2. TRBV21-1 is classified as a pseudogene. The CDR3 is made up of 16 amino acids. CDR3 DNA sequence: TGTGCCAGCAGCAAAGAGTATGGGACGGGAGGCTATGGCTACACCTTC. Translated, it gives CASSKEYGTGGYGYTF.

DNA of the CDR3: TGTGCCAGCAGTTACTCGGGTACATTTTCAGGGTTCGGGCAGTTCTTC. Its translation is CASSYSGTFSGFGQFF. The gene calls are TRBV6-5 and TRBJ2-1; D is perhaps TRBD1 (5 bases). CDR1 and CDR2 from the germline V gene are MNHEY and SVGAGI. V lost 0 bases and J lost 12, with 21 bases in between. The CDR3 extends over 16 amino acids.

Note on this clonotype: A read error may account for a junction end that differs from germline. V gene TRBV5-1 combines with J gene TRBJ2-7; D ambiguous. The CDR3 consists of 12 residues. CDR1 is SGHRS and CDR2 is YFSETQ in the germline V gene. The CDR3 sequence: CASRFSGNEQYF. The DNA for the CDR3 is TGTGCCAGCAGATTCTCGGGTAATGAGCAGTACTTC. Full variable domain (outside the CDR3, taken from reference TRBV5-1 and TRBJ2-7): KAGVTQTPRYLIKTRGQQVTLSCSPISGHRSVSWYQQTPGQGLQFLFEYFSETQRNKGNFPGRFSGRQFSNSRSEMNVSTLELGDSALYLCASRFSGNEQYFGPGTRLTVT.

V is TRBV20-1 and J is TRBJ2-7; 8 bases are a match to TRBD2. CDR1 and CDR2 (germline): DFQATT, SNEGSKA (reference sequence). This CDR3 spans 10 amino acids. With 6 bases clipped from V and 11 bases from J, the junction kept 6 bases outside the gene matches. DNA of the CDR3: TGCAGTGCCCGGGTACTAGCGGAGTACTTC. It specifies CSARVLAEYF.

This clonotype has more than one count but fewer than ten. The V gene is TRBV2, the J gene TRBJ2-1, with D uncertain. The germline V gene encodes CDR1 SNHLY and CDR2 FYNNEI. V was cut by 4 bases and J by 9 bases, with 13 bases left in between. The CDR3 is 13 residues long. CDR3 sequence: CASSVQEESEQFF. CDR3 sequence (DNA): TGTGCCAGCAGTGTTCAAGAGGAAAGTGAGCAGTTCTTC.

The chain uses TRBV27 and TRBJ2-7; TRBD1 aligns across 7 bases. There are 14 residues in the CDR3. The ends lost 4 bases at V and 1 base at J; junction bases unmatched: 4. Germline V lookup: CDR1 MNHEY, CDR2 SMNVEV (reference sequence). The CDR3 DNA is TGTGCCAGCAGTTACTTGACAGGGTCCTACGAGCAGTACTTC. It specifies CASSYLTGSYEQYF.

This clonotype occurred many times. This rearrangement joins TRBV7-2 to TRBJ2-5; D remains unclear. This CDR3 region has 11 residues. Germline assignment: CDR1 SGHTA and CDR2 FQGNSA. The V end was cut by 8 bases, the J end by 4 bases, with 8 bases between. CDR3 region: CASANAETQYF. The CDR3 DNA reads TGTGCCAGCGCAAACGCAGAGACCCAGTACTTC.

As to this clonotype: This sequence may be a read error, since a much larger clone differs from it by one base. The chain employs TRBV6-5 and TRBJ2-3; 7 nucleotides align to TRBD2. The V gene end was trimmed by 5 bases and the J gene end by 6 bases; junction bases not matched to a gene: 5. CDR3 size: 13 residues. Germline V gene lookup returns CDR1 MNHEY and CDR2 SVGAGI. This CDR3 reads CASSDREVDTQYF. The CDR3, as DNA: TGTGCCAGCAGTGACCGGGAGGTCGATACGCAGTATTTT.

This clonotype was found a few times. V and J are TRBV7-2 and TRBJ2-3; weak D call: TRBD1 (6 bases). The V end was cut by 0 bases, the J end by 4 bases, with 11 bases between. The germline gives CDR1 SGHTA, CDR2 FQGNSA. CDR3 length equals 15 residues. Here the CDR3 reads CASSLAQGQSDTQYF. CDR3 DNA: TGTGCCAGCAGCTTAGCCCAGGGGCAATCAGATACGCAGTATTTT.

The chain carries TRBV7-2 and TRBJ1-2, with D maybe TRBD1 (6 bases). Per germline, CDR1 SGHTA and CDR2 FQGNSA. The CDR3 loop spans 13 amino acids. V was shortened by 6 bases and J by 7 bases, with 15 bases between the two germline ends. This CDR3 is CASRLGGGPGYTF. In nucleotides, the CDR3 is TGTGCCAGCAGGCTAGGGGGAGGTCCTGGCTACACCTTC.

This clonotype showed up just a few times. V is TRBV5-1 and J is TRBJ2-1, with TRBD2 matching 7 bases. This CDR3 has 14 residues. V trimming: 4 bases; J trimming: 6 bases; junction bases outside the gene matches: 7. Germline V gene sequence: CDR1 SGHRS, CDR2 YFSETQ. For the CDR3, the DNA is TGCGCCAGCAGCGGTCTGGGCGGGGGCAATGAGCAGTTCTTC. It yields the protein CASSGLGGGNEQFF.

This clonotype was observed a handful of times. The rearrangement links TRBV27 to TRBJ1-2, with D perhaps matching TRBD1 (5 bases). Trimming removed 0 bases from V and 2 bases from J, with 7 bases in between. The CDR3 has 14 amino acids. CDR1 and CDR2 from the germline V gene are MNHEY and SMNVEV (reference sequence). CDR3 sequence (DNA): TGTGCCAGCAGTTTATCGGACAAGAACTATGGCTACACCTTC. Amino acid sequence: CASSLSDKNYGYTF.